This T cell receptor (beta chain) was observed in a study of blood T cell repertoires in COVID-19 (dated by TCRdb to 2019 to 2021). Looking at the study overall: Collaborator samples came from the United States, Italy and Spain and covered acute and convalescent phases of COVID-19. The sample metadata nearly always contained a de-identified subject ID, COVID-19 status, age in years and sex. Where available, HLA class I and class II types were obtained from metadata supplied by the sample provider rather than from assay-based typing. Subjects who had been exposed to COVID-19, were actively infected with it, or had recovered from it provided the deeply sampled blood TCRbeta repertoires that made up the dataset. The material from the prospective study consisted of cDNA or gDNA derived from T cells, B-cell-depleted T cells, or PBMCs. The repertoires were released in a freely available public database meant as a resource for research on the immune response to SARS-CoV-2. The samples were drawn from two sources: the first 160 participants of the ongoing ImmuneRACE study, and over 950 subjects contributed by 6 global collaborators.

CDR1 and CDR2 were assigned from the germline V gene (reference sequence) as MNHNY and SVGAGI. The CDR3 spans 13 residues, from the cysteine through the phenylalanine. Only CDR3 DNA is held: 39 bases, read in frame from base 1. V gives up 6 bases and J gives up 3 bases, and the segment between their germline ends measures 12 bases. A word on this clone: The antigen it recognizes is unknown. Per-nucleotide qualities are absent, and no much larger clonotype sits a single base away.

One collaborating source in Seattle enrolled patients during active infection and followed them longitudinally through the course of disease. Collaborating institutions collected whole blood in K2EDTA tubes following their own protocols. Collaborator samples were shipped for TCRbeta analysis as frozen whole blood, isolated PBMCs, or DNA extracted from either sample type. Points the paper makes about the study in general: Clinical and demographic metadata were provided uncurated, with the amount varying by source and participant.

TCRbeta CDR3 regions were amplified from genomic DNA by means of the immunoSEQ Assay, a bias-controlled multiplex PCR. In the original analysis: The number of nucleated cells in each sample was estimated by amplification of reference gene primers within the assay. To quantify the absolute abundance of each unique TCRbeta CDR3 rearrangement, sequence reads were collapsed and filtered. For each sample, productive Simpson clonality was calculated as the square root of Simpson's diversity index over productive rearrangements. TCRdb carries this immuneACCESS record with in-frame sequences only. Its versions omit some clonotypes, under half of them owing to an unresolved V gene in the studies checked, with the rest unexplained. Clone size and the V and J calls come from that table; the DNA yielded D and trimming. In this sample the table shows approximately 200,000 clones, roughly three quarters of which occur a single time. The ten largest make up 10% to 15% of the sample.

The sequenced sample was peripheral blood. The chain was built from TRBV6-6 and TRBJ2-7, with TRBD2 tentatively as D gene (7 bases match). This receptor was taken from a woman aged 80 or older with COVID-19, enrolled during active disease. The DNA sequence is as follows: TGTGCCAGCAGGGGGGAGGGGGACTACGAGCAGTACTTC. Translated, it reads CASRGEGDYEQYF.